A single TCR beta chain is shown here with its context. The target antigen is unknown. This entry belongs to a study of regulatory and conventional T cells in RAG deficiency. In the study overall: Autoimmunity is frequent in combined immunodeficiency with hypomorphic RAG mutations. Points from the study as a whole: In Omenn syndrome, Treg and Tconv repertoires overlapped >80%. Compared with controls, unique Treg TCR beta sequences dropped around 100-fold in Omenn syndrome and CID/AS. RAG-deficient patients showed markedly lower Shannon entropy and higher Simpson indices than control T-cell subsets.

V was clipped by 4 bases and J by 2 bases, with 7 bases between them. CDR3 length: 13 residues. In germline, CDR1 is SGHVS, CDR2 FNYEAQ. Here immunoSEQ multiplex PCR was the method, and the copy in TCRdb shows in-frame clones only, minus some. The sample consists of around 6,000 clones, around 90% of them appearing once. The gene calls are TRBV7-6 and TRBJ2-3, with D possibly TRBD1 on 6 matching bases. The sequence derives from a human donor with RAG deficiency presenting as severe combined immunodeficiency. The sample taken for sequencing was CD8+ T cells sorted from blood. The CDR3 sequence: CASSYRATDTQYF. Written as DNA, the CDR3 is TGTGCCAGCAGCTACAGGGCCACAGATACGCAGTATTTT.